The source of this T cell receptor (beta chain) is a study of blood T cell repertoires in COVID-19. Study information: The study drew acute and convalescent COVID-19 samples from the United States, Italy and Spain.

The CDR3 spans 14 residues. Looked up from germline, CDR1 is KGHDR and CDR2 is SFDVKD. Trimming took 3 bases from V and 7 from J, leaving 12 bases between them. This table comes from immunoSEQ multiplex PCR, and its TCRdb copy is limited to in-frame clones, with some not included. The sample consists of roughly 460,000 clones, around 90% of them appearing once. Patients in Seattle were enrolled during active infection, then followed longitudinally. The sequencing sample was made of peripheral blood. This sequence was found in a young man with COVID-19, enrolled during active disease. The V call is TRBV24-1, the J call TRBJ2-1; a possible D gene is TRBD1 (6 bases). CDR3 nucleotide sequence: TGTGCCACCAGTGATCGCGGTAGGGGGAATGAGCAGTTCTTC. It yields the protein CATSDRGRGNEQFF.